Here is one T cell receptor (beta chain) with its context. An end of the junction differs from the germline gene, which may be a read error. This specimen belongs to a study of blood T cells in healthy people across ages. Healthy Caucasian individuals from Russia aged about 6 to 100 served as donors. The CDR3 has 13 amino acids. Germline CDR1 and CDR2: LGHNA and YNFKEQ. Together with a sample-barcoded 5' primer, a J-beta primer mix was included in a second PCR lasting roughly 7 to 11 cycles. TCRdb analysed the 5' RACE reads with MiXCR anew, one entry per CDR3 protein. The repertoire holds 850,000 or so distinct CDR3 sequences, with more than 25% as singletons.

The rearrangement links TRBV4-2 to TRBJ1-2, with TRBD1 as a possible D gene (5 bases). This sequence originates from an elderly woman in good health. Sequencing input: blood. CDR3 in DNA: TGTGCCGGCAGCCAAGGCCAGGGCTTAGGCTACACCTTC. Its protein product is CAGSQGQGLGYTF.